This T cell receptor beta chain was sequenced during a study of shared clonotypes between healthy human individuals. Profiled with immunoSEQ multiplex PCR; TCRdb holds only in-frame clones, not every one. The profile shows over 300,000 clones, 87% of them singletons. Germline CDR1 MNHEY, CDR2 SVGAGI. J lost 6 bases, V lost 6 bases, and 8 bases had no gene match. The CDR3 extends over 14 amino acids. Study conclusions and caveats: Sorted-subset sequencing was shown by rarefaction to be incomplete despite large depth.

With respect to this clone: Its antigen remains unidentified.

The sequenced sample consisted of memory CD8+ T cells sorted from blood. Subset defined: CD45RO+ cells pooled with CCR7-negative TemRA cells. The V call is TRBV6-5, the J call TRBJ1-2, with 9 nucleotides matching TRBD1. The sequence derives from a man aged 18 to 29 in good health. Written as DNA, the CDR3 is TGTGCCAGCAGAAACAGGGGGCGATCGGATGGCTACACCTTC. It is translated as CASRNRGRSDGYTF.